This TCR beta chain was captured in a study of blood T cells in healthy people across ages. The V gene's germline CDR1 is ENHRY and CDR2 SYGVKD. V gave up 1 base and J gave up 5 bases, with 5 bases separating them. CDR3 length: 12 residues. Then a second PCR, running about 6 to 12 cycles, was carried out with a sample-barcoded 5' primer and a J-beta primer mix. Per sample, CDR3-containing paired-end reads numbered at least 3 million. TCRdb processed the 5' RACE reads anew with MiXCR; each CDR3 protein has one entry. Here the sample spans 800,000 to 950,000 distinct CDR3 sequences, roughly 40% being singletons. Regarding the study as a whole: Naive and antigen-experienced cells could not be conclusively compared, given unsorted PBMCs. Donors of long life had a larger count of naive CD4+ cells and greater diversity than aged donors.

This clonotype appeared a few times. Its antigen is unidentified. This TCR came from a man younger than 30 in good health. Sequenced sample: blood. The chain employs TRBV10-3 and TRBJ2-5; no definite D call. CDR3 amino acids: CAISELRETQYF. The CDR3 DNA reads TGTGCCATCAGTGAGTTACGGGAGACCCAGTACTTC.